The 5 T cell receptor beta chains in this list originate from one sample, sequenced in a study of early T cells in non-severe SARS-CoV-2 infection. TCRdb independently ran MiXCR on the 5' RACE reads; one entry per CDR3 protein. Here the sample spans 70,000 to 80,000 distinct CDR3 sequences, roughly 12% being singletons. The sample here was whole blood, taken at baseline. These receptors came from an adult who was a healthcare worker with PCR-confirmed SARS-CoV-2 infection or an uninfected control (not recorded which).

This clonotype was seen a handful of times. V usage is TRBV6-2 or TRBV6-3 and J usage is TRBJ2-7; D is uncertain. The germline V gene encodes CDR1 MNHEY and CDR2 SVGEGT. V lost 2 bases to trimming and J lost 2 bases, with 7 bases between them. The CDR3 spans 13 residues. The CDR3 coding sequence is TGTGCCAGCAGTTACATCAGGACCTACGAGCAGTACTTC. Protein sequence: CASSYIRTYEQYF.

This clonotype appeared a few times. The chain couples TRBV28 to TRBJ1-2; D remains ambiguous. This CDR3 region has 12 residues. Per germline, CDR1 MDHEN and CDR2 SYDVKM. V was trimmed by 9 bases and J by 1 base, leaving 9 bases between them. CDR3 DNA: TGTGCCAGTCGACAACTTAACTATGGCTACACCTTC. Its translation is CASRQLNYGYTF.

This chain links TRBV3-2 with TRBJ1-1; the D call of TRBD1 is as the table states it, not checked on the DNA. TRBV3-2 is a pseudogene segment. The CDR3 contains 16 residues. The CDR3 DNA is TGTGCCAGCAGCCGCCAGGACAGTCCGATGAACACTGAAGCTTTCTTT. It translates to CASSRQDSPMNTEAFF.

In nucleotides, the CDR3 is TGTGCCAGCAGCTTAGGTTCGGCAGATACGCAGTATTTT. Translating it yields CASSLGSADTQYF. The rearrangement links TRBV7-6 to TRBJ2-3; D not certain. V was pared by 1 base and J by 4 bases, with 6 bases between. The CDR3 covers 13 residues. Looked up from germline, CDR1 is SGHVS and CDR2 is FNYEAQ.

The sample holds a few counts of this clonotype. The chain uses TRBV5-1 and TRBJ1-2; D gene ambiguous. The germline V gene has CDR1 SGHRS and CDR2 YFSETQ. The germline V and J ends were trimmed by 4 bases and 7 bases, with 14 bases remaining between them. This CDR3 has 13 amino acids. The CDR3 bases are TGCGCCAGCAGCCCTGGTGGAGTGCGTGGCTACACCTTC. This gives the protein CASSPGGVRGYTF.